This T cell receptor (beta chain) was sequenced during a study of cytomegalovirus exposure and HLA in healthy donors. Looking at the study overall: An early data release held tens of millions of unique TCRs from HLA-typed donors. Caucasian-associated ancestry cluster membership applied to around 76% of a few hundred genotyped donors.

Germline V gene lookup returns CDR1 LGHNT and CDR2 FRNRAP. V lost 2 bases, J lost 5 bases, and 12 bases lay in between. The CDR3 runs to 14 residues. With 60 Vbeta and 13 Jbeta primers, the PCR was carried out. Method: immunoSEQ multiplex PCR; TCRdb's copy keeps in-frame clones and lacks some. Here the sample spans about 77,000 clones, about 73% being singletons. The source of this sequence is a man aged 35 to 55 in good health and CMV-seronegative. The chain combines TRBV12-5 with TRBJ2-5; unclear D gene. Source material: PBMCs. The CDR3 DNA sequence: TGTGCTAGTGGTTTGCAGGCTCGGCCGGAGACCCAGTACTTC. Protein: CASGLQARPETQYF.